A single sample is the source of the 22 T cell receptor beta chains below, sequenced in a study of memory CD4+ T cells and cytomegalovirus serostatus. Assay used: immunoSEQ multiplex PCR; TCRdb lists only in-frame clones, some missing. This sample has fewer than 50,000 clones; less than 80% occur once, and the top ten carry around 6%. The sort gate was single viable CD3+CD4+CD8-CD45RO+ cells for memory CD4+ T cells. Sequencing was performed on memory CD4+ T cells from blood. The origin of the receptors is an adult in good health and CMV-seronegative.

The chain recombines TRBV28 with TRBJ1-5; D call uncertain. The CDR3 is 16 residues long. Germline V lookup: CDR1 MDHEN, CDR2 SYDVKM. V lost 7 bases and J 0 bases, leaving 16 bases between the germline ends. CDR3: CASTPWNEYSNQPQHF. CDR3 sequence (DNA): TGTGCCAGCACCCCCTGGAACGAATATAGCAATCAGCCCCAGCATTTT.

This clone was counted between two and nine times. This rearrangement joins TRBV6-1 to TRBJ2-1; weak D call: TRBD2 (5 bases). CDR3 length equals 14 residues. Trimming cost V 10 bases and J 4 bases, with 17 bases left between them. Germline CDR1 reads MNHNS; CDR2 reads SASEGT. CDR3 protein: CATYSGVVYNEQFF. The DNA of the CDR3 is TGTGCCACCTACTCCGGGGTGGTATACAATGAGCAGTTCTTC.

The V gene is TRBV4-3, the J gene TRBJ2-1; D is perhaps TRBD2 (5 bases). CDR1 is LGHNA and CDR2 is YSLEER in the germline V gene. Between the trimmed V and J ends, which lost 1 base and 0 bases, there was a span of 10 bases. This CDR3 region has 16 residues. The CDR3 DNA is TGCGCCAGCAGCCAAGGAGGGTCCGGCTCCTACAATGAGCAGTTCTTC. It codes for CASSQGGSGSYNEQFF.

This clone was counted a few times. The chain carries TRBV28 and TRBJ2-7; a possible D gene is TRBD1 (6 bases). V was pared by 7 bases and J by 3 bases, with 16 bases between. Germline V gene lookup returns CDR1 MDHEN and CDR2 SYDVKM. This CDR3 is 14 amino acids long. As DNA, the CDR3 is TGTGCCAGCACACGGCTGGCAGGGGTCTACGAGCAGTACTTC. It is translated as CASTRLAGVYEQYF.

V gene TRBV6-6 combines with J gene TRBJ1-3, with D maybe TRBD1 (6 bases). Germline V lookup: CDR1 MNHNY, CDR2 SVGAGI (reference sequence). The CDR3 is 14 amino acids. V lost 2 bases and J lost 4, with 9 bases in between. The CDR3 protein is CASSYQGSGNTIYF. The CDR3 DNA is TGTGCCAGCAGTTACCAGGGGTCAGGAAACACCATATATTTT.

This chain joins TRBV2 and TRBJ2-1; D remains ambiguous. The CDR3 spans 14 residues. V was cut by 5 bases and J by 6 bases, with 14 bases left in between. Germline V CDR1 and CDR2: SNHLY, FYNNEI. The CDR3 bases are TGTGCCAGCAGTCTCCGGCCACGCGGCAATGAGCAGTTCTTC. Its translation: CASSLRPRGNEQFF.

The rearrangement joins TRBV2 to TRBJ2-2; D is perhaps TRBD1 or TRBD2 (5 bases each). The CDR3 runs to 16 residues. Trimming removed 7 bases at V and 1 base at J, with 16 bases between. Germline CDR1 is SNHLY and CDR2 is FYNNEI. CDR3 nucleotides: TGTGCCAGCACCACCTGGGGGAACTTGAACACCGGGGAGCTGTTTTTT. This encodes CASTTWGNLNTGELFF. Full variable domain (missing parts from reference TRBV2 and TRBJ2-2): EPEVTQTPSHQVTQMGQEVILRCVPISNHLYFYWYRQILGQKVEFLVSFYNNEISEKSEIFDDQFSVERPDGSNFTLKIRSTKLEDSAMYFCASTTWGNLNTGELFFGEGSRLTVL.

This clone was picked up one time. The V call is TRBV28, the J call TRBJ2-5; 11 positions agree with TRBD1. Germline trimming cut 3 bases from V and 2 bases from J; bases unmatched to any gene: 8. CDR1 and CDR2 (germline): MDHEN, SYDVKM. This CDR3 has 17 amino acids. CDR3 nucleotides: TGTGCCAGCAGTTTCCCCTCTTGGGACAGGGGGCAAGAGACCCAGTACTTC. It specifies CASSFPSWDRGQETQYF.

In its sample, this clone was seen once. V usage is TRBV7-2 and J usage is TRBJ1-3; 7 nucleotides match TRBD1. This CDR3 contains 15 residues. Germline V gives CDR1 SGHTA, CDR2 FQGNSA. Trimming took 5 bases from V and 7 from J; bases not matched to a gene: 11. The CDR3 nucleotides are TGTGCCAGCAGCCGTAATCAAGGAGGGGGCAACACCATATATTTT. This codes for CASSRNQGGGNTIYF.

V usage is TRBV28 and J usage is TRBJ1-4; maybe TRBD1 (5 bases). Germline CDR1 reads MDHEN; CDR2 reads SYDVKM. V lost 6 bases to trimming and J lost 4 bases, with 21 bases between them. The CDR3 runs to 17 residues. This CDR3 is CASSRLSGGESNEKLFF. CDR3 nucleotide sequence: TGTGCCAGCAGCCGTTTATCTGGGGGTGAGAGTAATGAAAAACTGTTTTTT.

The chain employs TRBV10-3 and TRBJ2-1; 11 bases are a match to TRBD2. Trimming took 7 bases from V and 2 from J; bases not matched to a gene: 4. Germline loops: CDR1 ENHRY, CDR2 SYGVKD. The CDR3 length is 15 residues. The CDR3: CAITATSGTYNEQFF. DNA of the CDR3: TGTGCCATCACCGCGACTAGCGGGACCTACAATGAGCAGTTCTTC.

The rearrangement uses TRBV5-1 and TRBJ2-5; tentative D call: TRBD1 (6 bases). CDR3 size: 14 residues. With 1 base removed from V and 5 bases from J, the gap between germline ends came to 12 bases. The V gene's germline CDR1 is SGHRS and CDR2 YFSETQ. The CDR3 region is CASSLMGQKETQYF. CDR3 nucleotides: TGCGCCAGCAGCTTGATGGGACAAAAGGAGACCCAGTACTTC.

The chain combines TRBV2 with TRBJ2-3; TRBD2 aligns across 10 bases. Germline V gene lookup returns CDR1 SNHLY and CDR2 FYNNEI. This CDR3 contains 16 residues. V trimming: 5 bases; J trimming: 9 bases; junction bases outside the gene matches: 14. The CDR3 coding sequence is TGTGCCAGCAGTAAAGACGGACTAGCGGAAAAGGGGACGCAGTATTTT. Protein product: CASSKDGLAEKGTQYF.

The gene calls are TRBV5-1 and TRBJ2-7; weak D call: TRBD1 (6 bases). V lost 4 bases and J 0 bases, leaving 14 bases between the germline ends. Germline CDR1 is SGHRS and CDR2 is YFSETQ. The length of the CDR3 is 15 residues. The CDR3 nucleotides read TGCGCCAGCAGCCCTACAGGGCTCCGCTCCTACGAGCAGTACTTC. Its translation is CASSPTGLRSYEQYF. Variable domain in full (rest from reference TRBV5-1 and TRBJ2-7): KAGVTQTPRYLIKTRGQQVTLSCSPISGHRSVSWYQQTPGQGLQFLFEYFSETQRNKGNFPGRFSGRQFSNSRSEMNVSTLELGDSALYLCASSPTGLRSYEQYFGPGTRLTVT.

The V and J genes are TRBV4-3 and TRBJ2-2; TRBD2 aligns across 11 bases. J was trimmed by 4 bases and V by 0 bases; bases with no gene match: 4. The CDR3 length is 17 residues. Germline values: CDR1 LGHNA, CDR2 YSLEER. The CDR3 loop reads CASSQEGLAGGTGELFF. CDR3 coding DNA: TGCGCCAGCAGCCAAGAGGGGCTAGCGGGAGGCACCGGGGAGCTGTTTTTT.

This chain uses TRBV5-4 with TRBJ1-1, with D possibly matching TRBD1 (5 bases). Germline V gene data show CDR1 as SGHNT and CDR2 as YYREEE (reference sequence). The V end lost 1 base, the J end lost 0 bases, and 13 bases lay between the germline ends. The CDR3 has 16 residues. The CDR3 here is CASSLLGVGVNTEAFF. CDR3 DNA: TGTGCCAGCAGCTTGTTAGGGGTTGGGGTGAACACTGAAGCTTTCTTT.

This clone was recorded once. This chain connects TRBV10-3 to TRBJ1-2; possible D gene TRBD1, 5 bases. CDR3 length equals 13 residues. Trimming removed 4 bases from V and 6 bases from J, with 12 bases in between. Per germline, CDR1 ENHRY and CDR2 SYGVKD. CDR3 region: CAISVSGDDGYTF. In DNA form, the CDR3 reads TGTGCCATCAGTGTCTCGGGGGATGATGGCTACACCTTC.

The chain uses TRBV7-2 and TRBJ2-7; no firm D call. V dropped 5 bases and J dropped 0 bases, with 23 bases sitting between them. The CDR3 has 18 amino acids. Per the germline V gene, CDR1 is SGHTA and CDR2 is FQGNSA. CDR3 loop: CASSPALVVRQNSYEQYF. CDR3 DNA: TGTGCCAGCAGCCCCGCCTTGGTAGTCCGCCAAAACTCCTACGAGCAGTACTTC.

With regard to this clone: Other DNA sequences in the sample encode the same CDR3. The CDR3 nucleotides read TGTGCCAGCAGCTTAGGAGTCTCTGGGGCCAACGTCCTGACTTTC. This translates into CASSLGVSGANVLTF. The chain couples TRBV5-6 to TRBJ2-6; D unresolved. This CDR3 has 15 residues. From germline, CDR1 is SGHDT and CDR2 YYEEEE. The V and J ends lost 2 bases and 0 bases respectively, with 6 bases between them.

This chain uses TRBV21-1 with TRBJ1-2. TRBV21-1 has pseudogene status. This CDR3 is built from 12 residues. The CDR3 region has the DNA TGTGCCAGCAGCAAGGTCCCACGGGGCTACACCTTC. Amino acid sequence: CASSKVPRGYTF.

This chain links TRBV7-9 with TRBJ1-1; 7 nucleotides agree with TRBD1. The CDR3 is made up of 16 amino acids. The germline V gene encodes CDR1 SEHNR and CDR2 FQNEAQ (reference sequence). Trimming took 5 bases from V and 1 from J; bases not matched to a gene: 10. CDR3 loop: CASSPSTGVKNTEAFF. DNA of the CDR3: TGTGCCAGCAGCCCGTCAACAGGGGTCAAGAACACTGAAGCTTTCTTT.

The CDR3 is CASSYGQGGNTQYF. CDR3 coding DNA: TGTGCCAGCAGTTACGGTCAGGGTGGAAATACGCAGTATTTT. The chain combines TRBV6-5 with TRBJ2-3; maybe TRBD1 (5 bases). The CDR3 runs 14 residues. The V gene lost 2 bases and the J gene lost 7 bases, with 13 bases spanning the gap. The germline V gene has CDR1 MNHEY and CDR2 SVGAGI.